This T cell receptor (beta chain) originates from a study of PD-1 blockade in classical Hodgkin lymphoma. Described time point: newly diagnosed, previously untreated cHL patient sample. Thawed PBMCs supplied CD8+ T cells via magnetic negative selection. The comparison group had newly diagnosed, previously untreated classical Hodgkin lymphoma. The data were produced by immunoSEQ multiplex PCR, yet TCRdb's version contains in-frame clones alone and is incomplete. The sample holds more than 4,000 clones; roughly 77% are singletons and the top ten take around 15%. The CDR3 is 17 residues long. The gene calls are TRBV21-1 and TRBJ1-5; no DNA check was done on the table's D call, TRBD1. TRBV21-1 is a recognized pseudogene. Input material: CD8+ T cells from blood. The clonotype comes from a human donor with classical Hodgkin lymphoma. CDR3 bases: TGTGCCAGCAGCACACGGGACAGGGAACTATCCAATCAGCCCCAGCATTTT. Translating it yields CASSTRDRELSNQPQHF.